This T cell receptor (beta chain) was documented in a study of T cell repertoires in cytomegalovirus infection. As for the study in general: Epitope selection comprised recently identified HLA-C-restricted CMV epitopes and well-studied HLA-B-restricted CMV epitopes.

Study outcomes and limitations: CMV-specific TCR beta clonotypes restricted by HLA-C were the ones dominating the ex vivo response.

This clonotype was observed a few times. The antigen is not known. Via MiXCR, TCRdb re-called the reads, giving one row per CDR3 protein. Among about 920,000 distinct CDR3 sequences listed, roughly 30% were seen once. Germline CDR1 reads SEHNR; CDR2 reads FQNEAQ (reference sequence). V lost 5 bases, J lost 0 bases, and 6 bases stayed unmatched. There are 16 residues in the CDR3. This clonotype was obtained from a human donor in good health (CMV status not recorded). Some clones in this sample may be carry-over from other donors' samples. Source: cultured CD8+ T cells from PBMCs, taken from culture after CMV antigen stimulation. The J gene is TRBJ2-2, the V gene TRBV7-9; 7 bases line up with TRBD1. Here the CDR3 reads CASSTWTGPNTGELFF. The CDR3 DNA reads TGTGCCAGCAGCACCTGGACAGGACCGAACACCGGGGAGCTGTTTTTT.